The 21 T cell receptor beta chains in this list originate from one sample, sequenced in a study of blood T cell repertoires in COVID-19. Profiling relied on immunoSEQ multiplex PCR, and the TCRdb table lists in-frame clones only, not all of them. The sample carries around 310,000 clones, nearly 90% recorded once. Sequencing was performed on peripheral blood. Receptor source: a woman aged 40 to 50 with COVID-19, enrolled during active disease.

This clone was recorded once. J is TRBJ2-5 and V is TRBV27, with TRBD2 matching over 8 bases. Germline trimming cut 2 bases from V and 5 bases from J; bases unmatched to any gene: 7. The CDR3 runs 15 residues. Germline CDR1 is MNHEY and CDR2 is SMNVEV (reference sequence). DNA for the CDR3: TGTGCCAGCAGTTTAGGGAGCGGGAGTCTGGAGACCCAGTACTTC. Protein sequence: CASSLGSGSLETQYF.

This rearrangement joins TRBV18 to TRBJ2-5; D might be TRBD1 (5 bases). Germline CDR1 is KGHSH and CDR2 is LQKENI. The CDR3 sequence is 13 residues long. The V gene lost 2 bases and the J gene lost 5 bases, with 9 bases spanning the gap. The CDR3 loop reads CASSPGARETQYF. In nucleotides, the CDR3 is TGTGCCAGCTCACCAGGGGCCCGGGAGACCCAGTACTTC.

The gene calls are TRBV2 and TRBJ2-3; 9 nucleotides line up with TRBD1. CDR3 length equals 12 residues. V trimming: 6 bases; J trimming: 5 bases; junction bases outside the gene matches: 0. Germline CDR1 and CDR2: SNHLY and FYNNEI. This CDR3 reads CASRDRGDTQYF. The CDR3 DNA reads TGTGCCAGCAGGGACAGGGGAGATACGCAGTATTTT.

In its sample, this clone was seen once. The chain uses TRBV5-1 and TRBJ1-4, with 7 positions matching TRBD1. The CDR3 sequence is 16 residues long. J gave up 6 bases and V 4 bases, and 12 bases lay outside the gene matches. Germline CDR1 is SGHRS and CDR2 is YFSETQ. This CDR3 reads CASSPISTGADEKLFF. CDR3 coding DNA: TGCGCCAGCAGCCCCATATCCACAGGGGCCGATGAAAAACTGTTTTTT.

This sequence joins TRBV6-5 and TRBJ1-1; tentatively, D is TRBD1 (6 bases). V gave up 7 bases and J gave up 3 bases, with 12 bases separating them. The CDR3 consists of 13 residues. Germline V gene sequence: CDR1 MNHEY, CDR2 SVGAGI. CDR3 coding DNA: TGTGCCAGCAAAAGGGACACTTACACTGAAGCTTTCTTT. Translating it yields CASKRDTYTEAFF.

This chain uses TRBV19 with TRBJ2-5; D perhaps matches TRBD1 (5 bases). Trimming shortened V by 6 bases and J by 5 bases, and 10 bases separated the two germline ends. Germline-derived CDR1 and CDR2 are LNHDA and SQIVND (reference sequence). This CDR3 comprises 12 residues. The CDR3 DNA is TGTGCCAGTAGCCTAAACAGGGAGACCCAGTACTTC. Translation: CASSLNRETQYF.

The CDR3 is CASSFRRLAPYEQYF. The CDR3 region has the DNA TGTGCCAGCAGTTTTAGGCGGCTGGCCCCCTACGAGCAGTACTTC. This chain links TRBV28 with TRBJ2-7; D remains unclear. CDR3 length equals 15 residues. Germline loops: CDR1 MDHEN, CDR2 SYDVKM. Trimming took off 3 bases at V and 2 bases at J, with 14 bases between the two ends.

The chain couples TRBV7-9 to TRBJ1-5, with D perhaps matching TRBD1 (5 bases). Looked up from germline, CDR1 is SEHNR and CDR2 is FQNEAQ (reference sequence). The CDR3 length is 16 residues. V was shortened by 2 bases and J by 1 base, with 12 bases between the two germline ends. The CDR3 here is CASSLSGSGSNQPQHF. In DNA, the CDR3 is TGTGCCAGCAGCTTATCAGGATCAGGGAGCAATCAGCCCCAGCATTTT.

The chain employs TRBV21-1 and TRBJ1-2; the listed D gene, TRBD1, was not tested against the DNA. TRBV21-1 is deemed a pseudogene. CDR3 length: 16 residues. CDR3 loop: CASSKQGPYLDYGYTF. The CDR3 nucleotides are TGTGCCAGCAGCAAGCAGGGGCCCTATCTAGACTATGGCTACACCTTC.

The J gene is TRBJ1-5, the V gene TRBV7-9; 8 bases map to TRBD1. Per germline, CDR1 SEHNR and CDR2 FQNEAQ (reference sequence). The CDR3 runs 14 residues. The ends lost 5 bases at V and 9 bases at J; junction bases unmatched: 9. The CDR3 DNA sequence: TGTGCCAGCAGCCCCGGGACAGGCTCCCGGCCCCAGCATTTT. Translating gives CASSPGTGSRPQHF.

V usage is TRBV4-3 and J usage is TRBJ2-3, with 9 bases lining up with TRBD2. The germline gives CDR1 LGHNA, CDR2 YSLEER. Germline trimming cut 1 base from V and 2 bases from J; bases unmatched to any gene: 7. The CDR3 is 17 residues long. This chain's CDR3 is CASSQALASGDTDTQYF. CDR3 sequence (DNA): TGCGCCAGCAGCCAAGCTTTGGCTAGCGGGGACACAGATACGCAGTATTTT.

This clone was counted once. The chain combines TRBV6-2 or TRBV6-3 with TRBJ1-3; D ambiguous. This CDR3 has 16 residues. V lost 6 bases to trimming and J lost 4 bases, with 19 bases between them. Germline loops: CDR1 MNHEY, CDR2 SVGEGT. The CDR3 sequence: CASSRRGQGSGNTIYF. The DNA of the CDR3 is TGTGCCAGCAGCCGTCGGGGTCAAGGGTCCGGAAACACCATATATTTT.

The chain employs TRBV7-9 and TRBJ2-7, with D possibly TRBD1 on 6 matching bases. The CDR3 spans 14 residues. V lost 2 bases and J lost 2, with 10 bases in between. The V gene's germline CDR1 is SEHNR and CDR2 FQNEAQ (reference sequence). The CDR3 here is CASSLTGSPYEQYF. The CDR3 coding sequence is TGTGCCAGCAGCTTAACAGGGTCCCCCTACGAGCAGTACTTC.

The rearrangement joins TRBV27 to TRBJ2-3, with D tentatively TRBD2 (5 bases). Germline V CDR1 and CDR2: MNHEY, SMNVEV (reference sequence). This CDR3 spans 13 amino acids. The V and J ends lost 10 bases and 3 bases respectively, with 14 bases between them. CDR3 sequence reads: CATSGRATDTQYF. The CDR3 nucleotides read TGTGCCACCTCCGGGCGGGCAACAGATACGCAGTATTTT.

This clone occurred once. The chain links TRBV3-1 (or the pseudogene TRBV3-2) to TRBJ2-7; 9 bases are shared with TRBD2. CDR3 length equals 16 residues. J gave up 6 bases and V 1 base, and 10 bases lay outside the gene matches. Germline CDR1 reads LGHDT; CDR2 reads YNNKEL (reference sequence). The CDR3 spells CASSQVSAGGPGEQYF. CDR3 DNA: TGTGCCAGCAGCCAAGTGTCGGCGGGGGGGCCGGGCGAGCAGTACTTC.

V gene TRBV6-5 combines with J gene TRBJ1-1; D not resolved. Trimming stripped 2 bases from V and 1 base from J, with 11 bases between. Germline loops: CDR1 MNHEY, CDR2 SVGAGI. The CDR3 is 15 amino acids. The CDR3 loop reads CASSYGWQENTEAFF. CDR3 DNA: TGTGCCAGCAGTTACGGGTGGCAGGAGAACACTGAAGCTTTCTTT.

J is TRBJ1-3 and V is TRBV10-3; perhaps TRBD1 as D (6 bases). Looked up from germline, CDR1 is ENHRY and CDR2 is SYGVKD. V gave up 11 bases and J gave up 2 bases, with 13 bases separating them. This CDR3 comprises 13 residues. CDR3 nucleotides: TGTGCCGCCCACAGGGAGCCTGGAAACACCATATATTTT. It translates to CAAHREPGNTIYF.

The chain recombines TRBV3-1 (or the pseudogene TRBV3-2) with TRBJ1-6, with D possibly matching TRBD1 (6 bases). The V gene's germline CDR1 is LGHDT and CDR2 YNNKEL (reference sequence). The V gene lost 4 bases and the J gene lost 7 bases, with 11 bases spanning the gap. The CDR3 loop spans 14 amino acids. CDR3 amino acids: CASSRTALNSPLHF. DNA for the CDR3: TGTGCCAGCAGCCGGACAGCACTAAATTCACCCCTCCACTTT.

The J gene is TRBJ2-1, the V gene TRBV18; 7 nucleotides match TRBD2. The J segment lost 0 bases and the V segment lost 4 bases, leaving 9 bases of the junction unmatched. Germline assignment: CDR1 KGHSH and CDR2 LQKENI. This CDR3 comprises 17 residues. CDR3 protein: CASSQNRAGSSYNEQFF. In DNA, the CDR3 is TGTGCCAGCTCACAAAACAGAGCGGGGAGCTCCTACAATGAGCAGTTCTTC.

J is TRBJ1-5 and V is TRBV30; D gene ambiguous. The CDR3 is 13 residues long. Germline V gene lookup returns CDR1 GTSNPN and CDR2 SVGIG (reference sequence). The V end lost 2 bases, the J end lost 2 bases, and 7 bases lay between the germline ends. This CDR3 is CAWSIAGNQPQHF. Written as DNA, the CDR3 is TGTGCCTGGAGTATAGCGGGCAATCAGCCCCAGCATTTT.

This chain uses TRBV27 with TRBJ1-1, with 7 bases aligning to TRBD1. The germline gives CDR1 MNHEY, CDR2 SMNVEV (reference sequence). V was clipped by 7 bases and J by 1 base; unmatched bases: 6. The CDR3 contains 14 residues. The chain's CDR3 is CASTPTGSNTEAFF. CDR3 in DNA: TGTGCCAGCACACCGACAGGGTCGAACACTGAAGCTTTCTTT.